These 2 T cell receptor beta chains came from one sample sequenced in a study of cytomegalovirus exposure and HLA in healthy donors. Both 60 Vbeta primers and 13 Jbeta primers went into the PCR. Repertoires were generated with immunoSEQ multiplex PCR, while TCRdb's copy carries only in-frame clones and drops some. The table lists 150,000 to 200,000 clones, around 80% of them singletons. The sample comprised PBMCs. The source is a woman in her twenties or thirties in good health and CMV-seropositive.

The chain has TRBV6-5 and TRBJ2-3; D unclear. V lost 4 bases, J lost 1 base, and 9 bases lay in between. The CDR3 has 14 residues. Germline lookup yields CDR1 MNHEY and CDR2 SVGAGI. In nucleotides, the CDR3 is TGTGCCAGCAGTTCCAGCCGGGGCACAGATACGCAGTATTTT. As protein: CASSSSRGTDTQYF.

The CDR3 nucleotides are TGTGCCAGTAGTATGGTCGGGGCCCCGGGGGTGTTTTTT. Protein sequence: CASSMVGAPGVFF. The chain uses TRBV19 and TRBJ2-2; perhaps TRBD2 as D (6 bases). V was clipped by 3 bases and J by 15 bases, with 17 bases between them. Germline lookup yields CDR1 LNHDA and CDR2 SQIVND (reference sequence). CDR3 length: 13 residues.